These 7 T cell receptor beta chains were sequenced from one sample in a study of spatial heterogeneity in lung cancer. Points from the study as a whole: How many expanded intratumoral alpha and beta TCRs were present tracked the tumor mutation count, which was a count of nonsynonymous mutations.

Their antigen targets remain unknown. The time point here: sample taken at primary tumor resection. Via MiXCR, TCRdb re-called the 5' RACE reads, giving one row per CDR3 protein. Of around 16,000 distinct CDR3 sequences in the sample, roughly 7% were seen once. The sequenced sample was lung tumor tissue, obtained at surgery. Every receptor here comes from a female donor with early-stage non-small cell lung cancer.

This clonotype was recorded a few times. The library was prepared for alpha chains; this beta chain is a stray read, so its frequency means little. The chain combines TRBV18 with TRBJ2-7, with D possibly being TRBD1 (6 bases). Trimming pared 3 bases from V and 9 bases from J, leaving 15 bases between. This CDR3 spans 13 amino acids. In germline, CDR1 is KGHSH, CDR2 LQKENI. CDR3 in amino acids: CASSPSEGEGQYF. The CDR3 region has the DNA TGTGCCAGCTCACCGTCTGAGGGGGAAGGGCAGTACTTC.

There are many counts of this clonotype. This beta chain is a stray read from a library made for alpha chains; its abundance is not meaningful. V is TRBV7-8 and J is TRBJ2-3; 7 bases line up with TRBD1. Per germline, CDR1 SGHVS and CDR2 FQNEAQ. V trimming: 4 bases; J trimming: 1 base; junction bases outside the gene matches: 8. There are 16 residues in the CDR3. CDR3 DNA sequence: TGTGCCAGCAGCTCGCCTAGACAGGGTGGCACAGATACGCAGTATTTT. Translating gives CASSSPRQGGTDTQYF.

The sample holds a few counts of this clonotype. This beta chain appears as a stray read in a library generated for alpha chains; its size is not informative. CDR3 nucleotides: TGTGCCAGCGGGGATGGCTACACCTTC. Its protein is CASGDGYTF. The rearrangement uses TRBV28 and TRBJ1-2; no clear D gene. V was trimmed by 8 bases and J by 6 bases, leaving 4 bases between them. The CDR3 runs to 9 residues. Germline assignment: CDR1 MDHEN and CDR2 SYDVKM.

The sample holds many counts of this clonotype. The library was prepared for alpha chains; this beta chain is a stray read, so its frequency means little. V gene TRBV12-5 combines with J gene TRBJ2-7; weak D call: TRBD1 (6 bases). The CDR3 has 11 residues. Germline V gene sequence: CDR1 LGHNT, CDR2 FRNRAP. CDR3 sequence: CGPGQYYEQYF. CDR3 DNA: TGTGGCCCCGGACAGTACTACGAGCAGTACTTC.

This clonotype came up many times. The library was built for alpha chains, so this beta chain is an off-target read and its size means little. The rearrangement links TRBV9 to TRBJ2-5; D gene uncertain. The germline V gene has CDR1 SGDLS and CDR2 YYNGEE. The CDR3 is made up of 16 amino acids. V dropped 4 bases and J dropped 0 bases, with 16 bases sitting between them. This CDR3 is CASSTRAQMNQETQYF. The CDR3 coding sequence is TGTGCCAGCAGCACCCGCGCGCAGATGAACCAAGAGACCCAGTACTTC.

This clonotype was seen repeatedly, ten times or more. Since the library was made to target alpha chains, this beta chain is a stray read and its abundance is not meaningful. The CDR3 DNA sequence: TGTGCCAGCGGGGGACTAGCGGATAGCACAGATACGCAGTATTTT. Its translation: CASGGLADSTDTQYF. This chain uses TRBV7-2 with TRBJ2-3, with TRBD2 identical over 11 bases. Trimming removed 8 bases from V and 0 bases from J; junction bases left unmatched: 4. In germline, CDR1 is SGHTA, CDR2 FQGNSA. This CDR3 has 15 residues.

This clonotype came up many times. Because this beta chain is a stray read in a library intended to capture alpha chains, its abundance should not be given much weight. This chain uses TRBV9 with TRBJ2-1, with a possible D match to TRBD1 (5 bases). The V end was cut by 4 bases, the J end by 7 bases, with 18 bases between. The CDR3 totals 15 residues. Germline values: CDR1 SGDLS, CDR2 YYNGEE. As DNA, the CDR3 is TGTGCCAGCAGCCCCTCGTGGGGCGCGACTAATGAGCAGTTCTTC. It yields the protein CASSPSWGATNEQFF.